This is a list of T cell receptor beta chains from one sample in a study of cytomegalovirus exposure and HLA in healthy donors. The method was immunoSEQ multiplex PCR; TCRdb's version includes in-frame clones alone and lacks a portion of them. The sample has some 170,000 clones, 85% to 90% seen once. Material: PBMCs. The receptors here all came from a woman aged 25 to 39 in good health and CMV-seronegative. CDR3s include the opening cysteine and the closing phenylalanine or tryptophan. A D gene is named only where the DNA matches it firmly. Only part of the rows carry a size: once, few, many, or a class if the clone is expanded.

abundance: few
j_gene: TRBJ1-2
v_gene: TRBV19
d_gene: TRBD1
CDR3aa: CASSGQGGTLTNYGYTF
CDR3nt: TGTGCCAGTAGTGGACAGGGGGGAACGTTAACTAACTATGGCTACACCTTC

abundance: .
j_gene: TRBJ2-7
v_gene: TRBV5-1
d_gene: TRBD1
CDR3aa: CASSKGTAKPYEQYF
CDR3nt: TGCGCCAGCAGCAAGGGGACAGCTAAGCCCTACGAGCAGTACTTC

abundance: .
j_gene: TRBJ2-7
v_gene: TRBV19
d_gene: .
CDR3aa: CASSIELDYMEQYF
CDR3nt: TGTGCCAGTAGTATAGAGCTGGACTACATGGAGCAGTACTTC

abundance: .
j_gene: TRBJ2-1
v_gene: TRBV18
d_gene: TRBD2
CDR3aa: CASSAKGLAGGLISYNEQFF
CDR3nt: TGTGCCAGCTCAGCCAAAGGACTAGCGGGGGGACTTATATCCTACAATGAGCAGTTCTTC

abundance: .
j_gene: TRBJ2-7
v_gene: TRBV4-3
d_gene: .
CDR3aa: CASSPQGHSSYEQYF
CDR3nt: TGCGCCAGCAGCCCGCAGGGGCATAGCTCCTACGAGCAGTACTTC

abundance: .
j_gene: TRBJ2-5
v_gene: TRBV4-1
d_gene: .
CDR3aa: CASSQAGGQETQYF
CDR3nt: TGCGCCAGCAGCCAAGCCGGCGGCCAAGAGACCCAGTACTTC

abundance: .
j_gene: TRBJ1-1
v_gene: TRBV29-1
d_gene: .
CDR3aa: CSVDKKKQGFGTEAFF
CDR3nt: TGCAGCGTTGACAAGAAAAAACAGGGATTTGGCACTGAAGCTTTCTTT

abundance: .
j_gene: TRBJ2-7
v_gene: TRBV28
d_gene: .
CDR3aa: CASSLFSQRDEQYF
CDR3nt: TGTGCCAGCAGTTTATTTAGTCAGCGCGACGAGCAGTACTTC

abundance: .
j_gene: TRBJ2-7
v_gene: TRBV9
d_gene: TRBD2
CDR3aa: CASSTNSGASGGPVREQYF
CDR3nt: TGTGCCAGCAGCACTAATAGCGGGGCTAGCGGGGGGCCCGTGAGAGAGCAGTACTTC

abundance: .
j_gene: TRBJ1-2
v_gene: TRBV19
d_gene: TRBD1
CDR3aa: CASSIARDSNYGYTF
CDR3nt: TGTGCCAGTAGTATAGCCCGGGACAGTAACTATGGCTACACCTTC

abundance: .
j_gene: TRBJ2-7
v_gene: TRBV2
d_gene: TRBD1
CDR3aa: CASSVNRGPPEQYF
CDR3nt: TGTGCCAGCAGTGTAAACAGGGGACCCCCCGAGCAGTACTTC

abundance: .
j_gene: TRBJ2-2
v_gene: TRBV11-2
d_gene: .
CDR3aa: CASSLGYGRGNTGELFF
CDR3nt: TGTGCCAGCAGCTTAGGGTATGGCAGGGGGAACACCGGGGAGCTGTTTTTT

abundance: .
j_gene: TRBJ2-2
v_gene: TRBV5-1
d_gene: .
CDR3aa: CASSLGQKMNTGELFF
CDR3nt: TGCGCCAGCAGCTTGGGACAGAAAATGAACACCGGGGAGCTGTTTTTT

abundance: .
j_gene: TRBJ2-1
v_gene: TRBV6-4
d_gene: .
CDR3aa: CASSTRPGEYNEQFF
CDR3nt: TGTGCCAGCAGTACCCGACCGGGGGAATACAATGAGCAGTTCTTC

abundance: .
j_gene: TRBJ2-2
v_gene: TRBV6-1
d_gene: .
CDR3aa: CASSFRRAGGLFF
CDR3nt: TGTGCCAGCTCGTTTAGGAGGGCCGGGGGGCTGTTTTTT

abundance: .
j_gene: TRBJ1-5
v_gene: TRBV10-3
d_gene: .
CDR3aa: CAIREAGINQPQHF
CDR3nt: TGTGCCATCAGAGAAGCAGGGATCAATCAGCCCCAGCATTTT

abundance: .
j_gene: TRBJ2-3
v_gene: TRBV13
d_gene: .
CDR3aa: CASSFSGRTDTQYF
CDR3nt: TGTGCCAGCAGTTTTAGCGGCAGGACAGATACGCAGTATTTT

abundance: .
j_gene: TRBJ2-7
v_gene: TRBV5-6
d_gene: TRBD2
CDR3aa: CASSSGGGEQYF
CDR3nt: TGTGCCAGCAGCTCGGGGGGGGGCGAGCAGTACTTC

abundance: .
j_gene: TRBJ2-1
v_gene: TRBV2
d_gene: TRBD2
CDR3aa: CASSPGLAGGGVGWQFF
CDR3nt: TGTGCCAGTTCTCCGGGACTAGCGGGGGGCGGAGTAGGTTGGCAGTTCTTC

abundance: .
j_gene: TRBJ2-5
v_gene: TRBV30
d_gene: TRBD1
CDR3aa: CAWSVEAGGEETQYF
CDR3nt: TGTGCCTGGAGTGTAGAAGCAGGGGGCGAAGAGACCCAGTACTTC

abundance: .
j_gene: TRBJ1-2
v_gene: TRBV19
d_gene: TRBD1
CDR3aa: CASSEDRGYYGYTF
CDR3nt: TGTGCCAGTAGTGAGGACAGGGGGTACTATGGCTACACCTTC

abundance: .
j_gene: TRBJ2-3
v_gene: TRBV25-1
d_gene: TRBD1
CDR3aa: CASSDGTGELHTDTQYF
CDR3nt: TGTGCCAGCAGTGACGGGACAGGGGAACTCCACACAGATACGCAGTATTTT

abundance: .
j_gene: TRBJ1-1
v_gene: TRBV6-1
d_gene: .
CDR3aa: CASSVVVEGTEAFF
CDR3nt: TGTGCCAGCAGTGTAGTAGTGGAGGGCACTGAAGCTTTCTTT

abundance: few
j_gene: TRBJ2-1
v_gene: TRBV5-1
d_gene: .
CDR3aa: CASSLDWNEQFF
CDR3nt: TGCGCCAGCAGCTTGGACTGGAATGAGCAGTTCTTC

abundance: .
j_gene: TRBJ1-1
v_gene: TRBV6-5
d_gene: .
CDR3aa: CASSRGPSGTEAFF
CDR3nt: TGTGCCAGCAGTCGTGGGCCAAGCGGGACTGAAGCTTTCTTT

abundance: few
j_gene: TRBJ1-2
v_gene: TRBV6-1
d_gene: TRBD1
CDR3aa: CASTTGFYGYTF
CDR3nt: TGTGCCAGTACGACAGGGTTCTATGGCTACACCTTC

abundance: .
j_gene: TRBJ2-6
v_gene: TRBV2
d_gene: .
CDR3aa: CASQGWRGGANVLTF
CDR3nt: TGTGCCAGTCAGGGGTGGCGCGGTGGGGCCAACGTCCTGACTTTC

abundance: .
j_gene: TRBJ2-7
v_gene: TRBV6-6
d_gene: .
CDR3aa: CASSYAGTGAYEQYF
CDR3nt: TGTGCCAGCAGTTACGCCGGGACGGGAGCCTACGAGCAGTACTTC

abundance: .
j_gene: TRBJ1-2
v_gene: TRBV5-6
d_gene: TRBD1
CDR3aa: CASSQRRWGQANYGYTF
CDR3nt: TGTGCCAGCAGCCAACGGAGATGGGGACAGGCGAACTATGGCTACACCTTC

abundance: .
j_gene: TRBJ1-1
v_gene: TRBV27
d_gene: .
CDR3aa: CASSLTAGTEAFF
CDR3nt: TGTGCCAGCAGTTTAACCGCAGGTACTGAAGCTTTCTTT

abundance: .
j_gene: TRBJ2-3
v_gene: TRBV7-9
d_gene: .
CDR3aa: CASSHPEIIPDTQYF
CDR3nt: TGTGCCAGCAGCCACCCCGAGATAATACCAGATACGCAGTATTTT

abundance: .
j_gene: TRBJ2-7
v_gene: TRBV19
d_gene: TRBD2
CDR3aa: CASSLGGGRSYEQYF
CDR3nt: TGTGCCAGTAGTCTCGGCGGGGGAAGATCCTACGAGCAGTACTTC

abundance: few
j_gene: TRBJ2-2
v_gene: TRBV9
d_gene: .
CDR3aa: CASSVSVRQGELFF
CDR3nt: TGTGCCAGCAGCGTTAGTGTACGACAGGGGGAGCTGTTTTTT

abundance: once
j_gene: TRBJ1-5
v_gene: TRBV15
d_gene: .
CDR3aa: CATSRDRLGNQPQHF
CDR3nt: TGTGCCACCAGCAGAGACAGGCTGGGCAATCAGCCCCAGCATTTT

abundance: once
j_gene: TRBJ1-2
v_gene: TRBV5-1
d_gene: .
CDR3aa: CASSPSPGQNYGYTF
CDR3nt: TGCGCCAGCAGCCCGAGCCCCGGACAGAACTATGGCTACACCTTC

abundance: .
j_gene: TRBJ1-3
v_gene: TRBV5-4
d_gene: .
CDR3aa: CASSLDVHSGNTIYF
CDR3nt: TGTGCCAGCAGCTTGGACGTACACTCTGGAAACACCATATATTTT

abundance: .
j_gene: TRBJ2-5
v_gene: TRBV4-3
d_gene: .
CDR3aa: CASSQDRLSGWTQYF
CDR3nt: TGCGCCAGCAGCCAAGATAGACTGTCGGGGTGGACCCAGTACTTC

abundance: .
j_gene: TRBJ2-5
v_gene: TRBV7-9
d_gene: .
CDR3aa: CASSASGTSGETQYF
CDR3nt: TGTGCCAGCAGCGCAAGCGGTACATCGGGAGAGACCCAGTACTTC

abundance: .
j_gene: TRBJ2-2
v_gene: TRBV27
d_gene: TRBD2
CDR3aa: CASSLTGGGGYTGELFF
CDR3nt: TGTGCCAGCAGCCTGACGGGAGGGGGGGGCTACACCGGGGAGCTGTTTTTT

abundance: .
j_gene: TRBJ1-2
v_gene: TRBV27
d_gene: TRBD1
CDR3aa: CASSLIGTGGTSNYGYTF
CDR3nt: TGTGCCAGCAGTCTCATAGGGACAGGGGGAACTTCTAACTATGGCTACACCTTC

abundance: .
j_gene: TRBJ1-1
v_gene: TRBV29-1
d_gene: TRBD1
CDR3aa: CSVETGEDTEAFF
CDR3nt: TGCAGCGTTGAAACAGGGGAGGACACTGAAGCTTTCTTT

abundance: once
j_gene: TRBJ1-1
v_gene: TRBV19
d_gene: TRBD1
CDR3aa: CASVGGLNTEAFF
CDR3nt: TGTGCCAGCGTAGGGGGCTTGAACACTGAAGCTTTCTTT